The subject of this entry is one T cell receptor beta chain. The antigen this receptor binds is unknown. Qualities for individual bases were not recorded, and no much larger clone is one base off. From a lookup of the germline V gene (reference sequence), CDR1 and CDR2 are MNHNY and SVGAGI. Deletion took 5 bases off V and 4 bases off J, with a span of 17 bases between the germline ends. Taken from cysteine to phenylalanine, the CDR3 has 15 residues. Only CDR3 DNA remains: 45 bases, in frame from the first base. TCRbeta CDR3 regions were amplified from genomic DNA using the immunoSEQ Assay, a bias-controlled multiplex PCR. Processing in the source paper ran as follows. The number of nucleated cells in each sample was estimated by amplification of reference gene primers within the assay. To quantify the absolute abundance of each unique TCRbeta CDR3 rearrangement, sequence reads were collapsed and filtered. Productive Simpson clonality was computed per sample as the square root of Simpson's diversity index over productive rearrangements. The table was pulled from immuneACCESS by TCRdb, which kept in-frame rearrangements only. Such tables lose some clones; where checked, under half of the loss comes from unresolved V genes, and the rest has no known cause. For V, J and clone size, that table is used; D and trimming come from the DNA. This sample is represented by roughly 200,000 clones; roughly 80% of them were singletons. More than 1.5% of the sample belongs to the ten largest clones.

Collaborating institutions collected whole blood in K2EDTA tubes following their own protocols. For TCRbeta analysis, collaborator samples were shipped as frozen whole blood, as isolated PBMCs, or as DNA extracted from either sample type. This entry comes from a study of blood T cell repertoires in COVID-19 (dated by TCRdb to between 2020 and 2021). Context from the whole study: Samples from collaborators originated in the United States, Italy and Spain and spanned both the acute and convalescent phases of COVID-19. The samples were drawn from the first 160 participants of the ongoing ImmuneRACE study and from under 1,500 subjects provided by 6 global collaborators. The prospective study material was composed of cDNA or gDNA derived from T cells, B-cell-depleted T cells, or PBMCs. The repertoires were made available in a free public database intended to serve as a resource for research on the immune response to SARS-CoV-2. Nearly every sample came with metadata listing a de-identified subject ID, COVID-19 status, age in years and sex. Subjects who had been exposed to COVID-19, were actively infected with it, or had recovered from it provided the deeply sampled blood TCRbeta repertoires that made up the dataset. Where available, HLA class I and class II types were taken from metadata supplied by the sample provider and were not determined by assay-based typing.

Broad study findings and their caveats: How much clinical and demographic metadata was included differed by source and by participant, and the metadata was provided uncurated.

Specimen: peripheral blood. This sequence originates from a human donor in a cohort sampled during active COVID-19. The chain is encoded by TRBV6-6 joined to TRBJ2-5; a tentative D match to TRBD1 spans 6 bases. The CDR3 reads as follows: CASSPPGVPRETQYF. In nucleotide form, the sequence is TGTGCCAGCAGTCCCCCAGGGGTCCCACGAGAGACCCAGTACTTC.